This T cell receptor (beta chain) was observed in a study of T cell changes during pregnancy in multiple sclerosis. Profiling relied on immunoSEQ multiplex PCR, and the TCRdb table lists in-frame clones only, not all of them. Among some 80,000 clones listed, about 95% were seen once. Germline V CDR1 and CDR2: MNHEY, SMNVEV (reference sequence). Trimming took off 8 bases at V and 4 bases at J, with 12 bases between the two ends. This CDR3 spans 14 amino acids. Sequencing was performed on peripheral blood, taken in the third trimester of pregnancy. J is TRBJ1-6 and V is TRBV27; TRBD1 is a possible D gene (6 bases). The clonotype comes from a female donor with multiple sclerosis, enrolled in a pregnancy study. The CDR3 here is CASYAGAYNSPLHF. The CDR3 nucleotides are TGTGCCAGCTATGCAGGGGCTTATAATTCACCCCTCCACTTT.